One sample yielded the 20 T cell receptor beta chains listed below, sequenced in a study of blood T cell repertoires in COVID-19. Method: immunoSEQ multiplex PCR; TCRdb's copy keeps in-frame clones and lacks some. The table has about 270,000 clones, around 82% seen once. The sequencing sample was made of peripheral blood. These receptors all stem from a woman between 18 and 29 years old with acute or convalescent COVID-19.

The chain carries TRBV7-6 and TRBJ2-1, with 7 bases that match TRBD2. The CDR3 spans 16 residues. Germline CDR1 is SGHVS and CDR2 is FNYEAQ. The V segment lost 0 bases and the J segment 6 bases; nucleotides outside the gene matches: 8. CDR3 bases: TGTGCCAGCAGCTTAGCGGCGGGAGTTTCAGTCAATGAGCAGTTCTTC. Its protein is CASSLAAGVSVNEQFF.

In nucleotides, the CDR3 is TGCGCCAGCAGCTTGTTAGGGGGCTTAACTGAAGCTTTCTTT. Its protein is CASSLLGGLTEAFF. J is TRBJ1-1 and V is TRBV5-1, with 7 positions matching TRBD1. The CDR3 extends over 14 amino acids. The germline CDR1 and CDR2 sequences are SGHRS and YFSETQ. V shed 1 base and J 5 bases; nucleotides not matched to a gene: 5.

This chain connects TRBV18 to TRBJ2-1; 15 bases are shared with TRBD2. Germline CDR1 KGHSH, CDR2 LQKENI. Trimming cost V 3 bases and J 6 bases; bases outside gene matches: 9. The CDR3 has 18 residues. CDR3 protein: CASSPLGLAGGPGNEQFF. CDR3 in DNA: TGTGCCAGCTCACCGCTGGGACTAGCGGGAGGCCCAGGCAATGAGCAGTTCTTC.

The rearrangement joins TRBV5-1 to TRBJ2-3; D is ambiguous. Germline V gene data show CDR1 as SGHRS and CDR2 as YFSETQ. The CDR3 runs to 14 residues. Trimming left V 4 bases short and J 5 bases short, with 14 bases between. This chain's CDR3 is CASSAVLTGDTQYF. The CDR3 DNA is TGCGCCAGCAGCGCTGTCCTTACGGGAGATACGCAGTATTTT.

The chain couples TRBV6-4 to TRBJ2-1; TRBD1 matches at 8 bases. The ends lost 3 bases at V and 9 bases at J; junction bases unmatched: 1. Germline V gene sequence: CDR1 MRHNA, CDR2 SNTAGT. The CDR3 has 12 amino acids. CDR3 sequence (DNA): TGTGCCAGCAGTGAACAGGGGGTTGAGCAGTTCTTC. Amino acid sequence: CASSEQGVEQFF.

The chain combines TRBV19 with TRBJ1-5; the match to TRBD1 covers 10 bases. The V and J ends lost 10 bases and 5 bases, in that order; junction bases with no gene match: 8. There are 14 residues in the CDR3. The germline CDR1 and CDR2 sequences are LNHDA and SQIVND (reference sequence). CDR3 DNA sequence: TGTGCCACTCGGAGACAGGGGGCTTATCAGCCCCAGCATTTT. This encodes CATRRQGAYQPQHF.

The chain uses TRBV5-5 and TRBJ2-1, with 8 bases matching TRBD2. The J segment lost 9 bases and the V segment lost 4 bases, leaving 15 bases of the junction unmatched. Germline lookup yields CDR1 SGHKS and CDR2 YYEKEE (reference sequence). There are 16 residues in the CDR3. CDR3 sequence: CASSPTLAGGPGEQFF. The CDR3 DNA follows: TGTGCCAGCAGCCCCACCCTAGCGGGTGGTCCCGGTGAGCAGTTCTTC.

This clone occurred once. The chain employs TRBV27 and TRBJ2-1, with D possibly being TRBD2 (5 bases). The V end lost 8 bases, the J end lost 6 bases, and 17 bases lay between the germline ends. Germline V gives CDR1 MNHEY, CDR2 SMNVEV (reference sequence). CDR3 length equals 14 residues. CDR3 nucleotides: TGTGCCAGCTTCCCCGGACTGGCGTCCAATGAGCAGTTCTTC. Its translation: CASFPGLASNEQFF.

The V call is TRBV25-1, the J call TRBJ2-2, with a tentative D call TRBD2 (6 bases). V gave up 1 base and J gave up 4 bases, with 13 bases separating them. Germline V CDR1 and CDR2: MGHDK, SYGVNS. The CDR3 totals 16 residues. The CDR3 nucleotides are TGTGCCAGCAGTGAATCAACGGGAGTAGGCACCGGGGAGCTGTTTTTT. This encodes CASSESTGVGTGELFF.

This clone occurred once. The J gene is TRBJ1-2, the V gene TRBV24-1; 8 bases line up with TRBD1. Germline values: CDR1 KGHDR, CDR2 SFDVKD. The V gene end was trimmed by 3 bases and the J gene end by 8 bases; junction bases not matched to a gene: 4. The CDR3 sequence is 13 residues long. In DNA, the CDR3 is TGTGCCACCAGTGATGGACAGGGAGGAGGCTACACCTTC. Translated: CATSDGQGGGYTF.

This chain connects TRBV20-1 to TRBJ2-2, with TRBD2 identical over 7 bases. V was pared by 3 bases and J by 3 bases, with 10 bases of the junction left unmatched. The CDR3 covers 16 residues. Germline CDR1 reads DFQATT; CDR2 reads SNEGSKA (reference sequence). The CDR3 loop is CSASQRGRVYTGELFF. CDR3 sequence (DNA): TGCAGTGCTAGTCAACGGGGGAGGGTATACACCGGGGAGCTGTTTTTT.

The chain carries TRBV30 and TRBJ1-2; a weak D match, TRBD1 (6 bases). This CDR3 contains 14 residues. Germline V gene lookup returns CDR1 GTSNPN and CDR2 SVGIG (reference sequence). Trimming left V 1 base short and J 4 bases short, with 13 bases between. Here the CDR3 DNA reads TGTGCCTGGAGTGCCGGGACACGTATCTATGGCTACACCTTC. Translated, it gives CAWSAGTRIYGYTF.

The chain joins TRBV5-4 to TRBJ1-1; TRBD1 is a possible D gene (5 bases). Germline assignment: CDR1 SGHNT and CDR2 YYREEE (reference sequence). This CDR3 region has 12 residues. The V end lost 5 bases, the J end lost 8 bases, and 13 bases lay between the germline ends. The CDR3 loop reads CASSQGASEAFF. The CDR3, as DNA: TGTGCCAGCAGTCAAGGGGCCTCGGAAGCTTTCTTT.

The rearrangement joins TRBV27 to TRBJ1-5, with a weak D call TRBD1 (6 bases). V shed 3 bases and J shed 3 bases, with 9 bases lying between them. This CDR3 comprises 14 residues. Germline V gene lookup returns CDR1 MNHEY and CDR2 SMNVEV (reference sequence). DNA of the CDR3: TGTGCCAGCAGTTTGGGGGGGGCCAATCAGCCCCAGCATTTT. Residues: CASSLGGANQPQHF.

This chain links TRBV30 with TRBJ1-6, with 8 positions matching TRBD1. Looked up from germline, CDR1 is GTSNPN and CDR2 is SVGIG (reference sequence). The CDR3 runs 16 residues. Unmatched junction bases numbered 11, after V lost 2 bases and J lost 8 bases. The CDR3 DNA is TGTGCCTGGAGTTCCCAGGGGGCCGGCAGGGATTCACCCCTCCACTTT. As protein: CAWSSQGAGRDSPLHF.

This clone was seen a few times. The chain links TRBV27 to TRBJ1-5; D is uncertain. Per the germline V gene, CDR1 is MNHEY and CDR2 is SMNVEV (reference sequence). Trimming cost V 7 bases and J 3 bases, with 10 bases left between them. This CDR3 spans 13 amino acids. Here the CDR3 reads CASKGRDNQPQHF. As DNA, the CDR3 is TGTGCCAGCAAGGGCCGGGACAATCAGCCCCAGCATTTT.

This clone is a singleton in its sample. V usage is TRBV4-1 and J usage is TRBJ2-2, with 11 bases lining up with TRBD2. V dropped 3 bases and J dropped 1; count of bases not matched to a gene: 4. Germline CDR1 and CDR2: MGHRA and YSYEKL. The CDR3 totals 17 residues. The CDR3 bases are TGCGCCAGCAGCCACACAGGGACTAGCGGGAACACCGGGGAGCTGTTTTTT. Amino acids: CASSHTGTSGNTGELFF.

This sequence joins TRBV6-5 and TRBJ2-7, with D maybe TRBD2 (6 bases). The germline gives CDR1 MNHEY, CDR2 SVGAGI. This CDR3 spans 15 amino acids. Trimming stripped 7 bases from V and 2 bases from J, with 18 bases between. The CDR3 DNA is TGTGCCAGCACGGACGGGGTAGCGGACGCCTACGAGCAGTACTTC. Amino acid sequence: CASTDGVADAYEQYF.

The rearrangement joins TRBV12-5 to TRBJ2-1; 9 nucleotides match TRBD2. V gave up 0 bases and J gave up 7 bases; unmatched junction bases: 10. Germline V gives CDR1 LGHNT, CDR2 FRNRAP. This CDR3 spans 17 amino acids. The DNA of the CDR3 is TGTGCTAGTGGTTTGGTAACGGTCGGACTAGCGATTAATGAGCAGTTCTTC. It is translated as CASGLVTVGLAINEQFF.

The chain employs TRBV30 and TRBJ2-1; 14 bases align to TRBD2. V shed 1 base and J 6 bases; nucleotides not matched to a gene: 2. Germline assignment: CDR1 GTSNPN and CDR2 SVGIG (reference sequence). The CDR3 has 15 amino acids. For the CDR3, the DNA is TGTGCCTGGAGTGCCGGGACTAGCGGGAGCAATGAGCAGTTCTTC. Its protein is CAWSAGTSGSNEQFF.